Listed below are T cell receptor beta chains from one sample, sequenced in a study of sequential checkpoint blockade in melanoma. Only in-frame clones appear in the TCRdb table, and some are missing; sequencing was by immunoSEQ multiplex PCR. The data contain about 37,000 clones, more than 25% of them singletons. Material: tumor tissue (inferred from file names), obtained from a patient given nivolumab and ipilimumab in sequence. The receptors come from a human donor with melanoma. Each CDR3 is given with its conserved first and last residue.

TRBV12-5	TRBJ1-1	12	CASGWLRTEAFF
TRBV19	TRBJ1-4	16	CASSAYDGATNEKLFF
TRBV2	TRBJ2-1	15	CASTPRDYSYNEQFF
TRBV28	TRBJ1-1	14	CASSPHGMNTEAFF
TRBV11-3	TRBJ2-2	14	CASTGGAGTGELFF
TRBV9	TRBJ1-3	12	CASSGDGNTIYF
TRBV7-1	TRBJ2-5	13	CASSSGLAGASDF
TRBV11-3	TRBJ2-7	15	CASSLPGQGRVPQYF
TRBV7-1	TRBJ2-1	13	CASSPGLGHEQFF
TRBV11-3	TRBJ2-1	15	CASSLDPVRGDEQFF
TRBV9	TRBJ2-5	14	CASSVMSGPETQYF